Reported below is one TCR beta chain. TCRdb redid the calling of the RT-PCR reads with MiXCR, one entry per CDR3 protein. This sample carries about 680,000 distinct CDR3 sequences, 13% to 15% of them seen once, and the ten largest clones take roughly 3.9%. The sample taken for sequencing was memory CD4+ T cells from blood. The TCR sequence derives from a female donor in good health, serving as a healthy control.

CDR3 DNA: TGTGCCAGCAGTTTGCGCAGGGGGCTGCTCGATACGCAGTATTTT. Translation: CASSLRRGLLDTQYF. The chain is built from TRBV27 and TRBJ2-3; 8 nucleotides match TRBD1. Germline values: CDR1 MNHEY, CDR2 SMNVEV (reference sequence). The CDR3 contains 15 residues. V lost 3 bases to trimming and J lost 6 bases; unmatched junction nucleotides: 8.